Described below is a single T cell receptor (beta chain) sequence and its context. What it recognizes is unknown. In the PCR, 60 Vbeta and 13 Jbeta primers were used. Authors' processing steps: A later analysis counted about 80 million unique TCR beta chains, around 10 million shared. Using immunoSEQ multiplex PCR, the repertoire was profiled, and TCRdb retains in-frame clones only, with some absent. The V and J calls and clone size are taken from that table; D and trimming were inferred from the DNA. This repertoire shows more than 100,000 clones, roughly 74% found once; its top ten account for around 5.5%. This sample was included in a study of cytomegalovirus exposure and HLA in healthy donors. Background on the study: Unique TCR beta sequences numbering fewer than 130 million came from roughly 180 million T cells in an earlier analysis. Notes on the study in general: In a later analysis, specific HLA alleles were associated with 15,000 to 20,000 TCR beta sequences at a 0.05 false discovery rate.

The sequence came from a woman aged 45-60 years in good health and CMV-seropositive. Input material: PBMCs.

CDR3 region: CSVGDRGAQYF. The CDR3 coding sequence is TGCAGCGTAGGAGACAGGGGCGCGCAGTACTTC. The rearrangement links TRBV29-1 to TRBJ2-7; 8 positions match TRBD1. The J segment lost 9 bases and the V segment lost 6 bases, leaving 7 bases of the junction unmatched. The CDR3 totals 11 residues. Germline V gene lookup returns CDR1 SQVTM and CDR2 ANQGSEA.